The TCR beta chain described here comes from a study of blood T cell repertoires in COVID-19. Comments on this clone: The sample carries other DNA sequences with the same CDR3.

The germline V gene encodes CDR1 KGHSH and CDR2 LQKENI. V was shortened by 6 bases and J by 0 bases, with 8 bases between the two germline ends. CDR3 length: 13 residues. This table comes from immunoSEQ multiplex PCR, and its TCRdb copy is limited to in-frame clones, with some not included. In the table there are 140,000 or so clones, roughly 89% of which are singletons. This chain uses TRBV18 with TRBJ1-1, with D perhaps matching TRBD1 (6 bases). This TCR derives from a man younger than 40 with COVID-19, enrolled during active disease. The specimen sequenced was peripheral blood. The CDR3 DNA is TGTGCCAGCTCGGGACAAATGAACACTGAAGCTTTCTTT. The encoded protein is CASSGQMNTEAFF. The full variable domain, its missing parts supplied by reference TRBV18 and TRBJ1-1, is NAGVMQNPRHLVRRRGQEARLRCSPMKGHSHVYWYRQLPEEGLKFMVYLQKENIIDESGMPKERFSAEFPKEGPSILRIQQVVRGDSAAYFCASSGQMNTEAFFGQGTRLTVV.